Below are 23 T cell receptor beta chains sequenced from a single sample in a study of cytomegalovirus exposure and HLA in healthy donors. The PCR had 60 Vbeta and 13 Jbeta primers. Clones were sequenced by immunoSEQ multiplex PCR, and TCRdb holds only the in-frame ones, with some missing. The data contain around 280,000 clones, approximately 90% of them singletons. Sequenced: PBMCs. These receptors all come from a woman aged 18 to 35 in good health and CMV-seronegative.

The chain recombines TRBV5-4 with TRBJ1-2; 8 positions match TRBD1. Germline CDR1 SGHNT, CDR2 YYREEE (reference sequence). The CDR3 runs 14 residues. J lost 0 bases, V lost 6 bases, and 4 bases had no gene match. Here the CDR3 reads CASTEDRANYGYTF. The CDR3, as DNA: TGTGCCAGCACCGAGGACAGGGCTAACTATGGCTACACCTTC.

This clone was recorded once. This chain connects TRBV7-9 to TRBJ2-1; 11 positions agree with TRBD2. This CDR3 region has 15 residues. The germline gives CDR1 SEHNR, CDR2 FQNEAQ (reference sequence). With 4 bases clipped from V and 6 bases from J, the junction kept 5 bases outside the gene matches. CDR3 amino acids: CASSYSGGAGNEQFF. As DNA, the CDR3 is TGTGCCAGCAGCTATAGCGGGGGGGCGGGCAATGAGCAGTTCTTC. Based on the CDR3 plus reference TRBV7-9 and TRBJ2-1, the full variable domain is DTGVSQNPRHKITKRGQNVTFRCDPISEHNRLYWYRQTLGQGPEFLTYFQNEAQLEKSRLLSDRFSAERPKGSFSTLEIQRTEQGDSAMYLCASSYSGGAGNEQFFGPGTRLTVL.

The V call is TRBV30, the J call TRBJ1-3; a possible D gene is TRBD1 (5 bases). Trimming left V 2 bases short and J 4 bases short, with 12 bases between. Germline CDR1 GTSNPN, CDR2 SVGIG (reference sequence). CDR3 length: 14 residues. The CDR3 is CAWSQGNDGNTIYF. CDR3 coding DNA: TGTGCCTGGAGTCAGGGTAATGACGGAAACACCATATATTTT.

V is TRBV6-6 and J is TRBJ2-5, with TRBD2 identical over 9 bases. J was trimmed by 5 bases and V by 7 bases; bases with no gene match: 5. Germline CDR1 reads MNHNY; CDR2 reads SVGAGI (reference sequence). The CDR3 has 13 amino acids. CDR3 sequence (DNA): TGTGCCAGCAACCTCCTAGCGGGGGAGACCCAGTACTTC. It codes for CASNLLAGETQYF.

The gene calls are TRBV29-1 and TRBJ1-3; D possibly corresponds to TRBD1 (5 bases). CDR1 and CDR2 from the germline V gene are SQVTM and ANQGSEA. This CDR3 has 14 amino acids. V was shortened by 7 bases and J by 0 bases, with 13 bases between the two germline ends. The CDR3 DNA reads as TGCAGCGGGCTCGACAGTTTCTCTGGAAACACCATATATTTT. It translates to CSGLDSFSGNTIYF.

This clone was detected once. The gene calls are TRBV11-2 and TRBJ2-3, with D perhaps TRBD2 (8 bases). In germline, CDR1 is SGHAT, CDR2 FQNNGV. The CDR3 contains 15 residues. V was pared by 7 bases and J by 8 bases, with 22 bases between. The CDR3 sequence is CASTIRGGQTGTQYF. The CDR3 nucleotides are TGTGCCAGCACGATCCGGGGGGGACAGACGGGTACGCAGTATTTT.

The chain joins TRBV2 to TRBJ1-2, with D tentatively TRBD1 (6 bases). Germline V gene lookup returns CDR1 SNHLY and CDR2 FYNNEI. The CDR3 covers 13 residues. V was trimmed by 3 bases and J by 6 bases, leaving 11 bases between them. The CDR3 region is CASSDDRQDGYTF. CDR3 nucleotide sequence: TGTGCCAGCAGTGATGACAGGCAAGATGGCTACACCTTC.

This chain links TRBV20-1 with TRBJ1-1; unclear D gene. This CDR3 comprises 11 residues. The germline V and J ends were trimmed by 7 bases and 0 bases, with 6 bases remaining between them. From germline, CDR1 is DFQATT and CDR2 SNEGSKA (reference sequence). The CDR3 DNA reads TGCAGTGTCTCCTTGAACACTGAAGCTTTCTTT. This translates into CSVSLNTEAFF.

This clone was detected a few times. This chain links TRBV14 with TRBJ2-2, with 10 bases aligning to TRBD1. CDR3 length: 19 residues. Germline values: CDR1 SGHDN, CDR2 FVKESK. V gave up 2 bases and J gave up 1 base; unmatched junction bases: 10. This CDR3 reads CASSQHGTGENGNTGELFF. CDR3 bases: TGTGCCAGCAGCCAACACGGGACAGGGGAGAACGGGAACACCGGGGAGCTGTTTTTT.

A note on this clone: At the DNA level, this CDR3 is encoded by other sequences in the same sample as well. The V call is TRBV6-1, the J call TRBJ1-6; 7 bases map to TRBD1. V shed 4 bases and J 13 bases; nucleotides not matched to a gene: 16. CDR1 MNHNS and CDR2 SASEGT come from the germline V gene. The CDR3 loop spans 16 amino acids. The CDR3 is CASSAILPGQKSPLHF. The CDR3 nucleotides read TGTGCCAGCAGTGCTATCCTGCCGGGACAGAAGTCCCCCCTCCACTTT.

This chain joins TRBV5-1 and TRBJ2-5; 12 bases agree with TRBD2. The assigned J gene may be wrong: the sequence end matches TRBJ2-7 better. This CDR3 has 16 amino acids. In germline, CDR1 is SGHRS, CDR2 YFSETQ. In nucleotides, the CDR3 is TGCGCCAGCAGCCCCGGACTAGCGGGGCCCTCCTACGAGCAGTACTTC. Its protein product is CASSPGLAGPSYEQYF.

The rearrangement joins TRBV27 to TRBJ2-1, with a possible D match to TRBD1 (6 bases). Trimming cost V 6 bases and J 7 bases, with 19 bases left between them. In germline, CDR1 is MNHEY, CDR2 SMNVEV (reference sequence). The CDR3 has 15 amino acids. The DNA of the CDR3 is TGTGCCAGCAGCCGGAAGGGACAACTTAGGAATGAGCAGTTCTTC. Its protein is CASSRKGQLRNEQFF.

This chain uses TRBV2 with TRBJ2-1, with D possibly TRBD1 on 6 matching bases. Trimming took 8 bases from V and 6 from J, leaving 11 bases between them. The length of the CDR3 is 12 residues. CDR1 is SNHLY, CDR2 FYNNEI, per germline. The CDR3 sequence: CASLGQINEQFF. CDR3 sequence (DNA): TGTGCCAGCCTGGGACAAATCAATGAGCAGTTCTTC.

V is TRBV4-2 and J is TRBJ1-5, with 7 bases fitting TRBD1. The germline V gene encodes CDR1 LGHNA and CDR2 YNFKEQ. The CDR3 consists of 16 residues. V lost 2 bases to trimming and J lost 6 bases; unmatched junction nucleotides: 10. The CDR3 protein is CASSQSTGMVSQPQHF. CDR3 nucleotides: TGTGCCAGCAGCCAATCGACAGGGATGGTTAGTCAGCCCCAGCATTTT.

CDR3 coding DNA: TGTGCCAGCAGCTCTAGCGGGGGAGGAAATCAGTATTTT. This translates into CASSSSGGGNQYF. This chain links TRBV7-3 with TRBJ2-3, with 10 bases identical to TRBD2. Trimming removed 4 bases from V and 12 bases from J; junction bases left unmatched: 7. The CDR3 contains 13 residues. Germline-derived CDR1 and CDR2 are SGHTA and FQGTGA.

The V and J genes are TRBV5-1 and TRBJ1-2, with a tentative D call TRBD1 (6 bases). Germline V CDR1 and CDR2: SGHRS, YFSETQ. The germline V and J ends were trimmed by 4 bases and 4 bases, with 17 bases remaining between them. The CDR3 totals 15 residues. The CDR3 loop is CASSGAEGQRYGYTF. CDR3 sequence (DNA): TGCGCCAGCAGCGGTGCCGAGGGACAACGCTATGGCTACACCTTC.

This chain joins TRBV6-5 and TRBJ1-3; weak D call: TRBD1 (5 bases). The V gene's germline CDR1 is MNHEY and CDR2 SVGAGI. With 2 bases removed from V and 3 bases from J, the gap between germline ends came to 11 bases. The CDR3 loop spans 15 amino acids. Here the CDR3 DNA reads TGTGCCAGCAGTTACGGAGGGGTCGATGGAAACACCATATATTTT. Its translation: CASSYGGVDGNTIYF.

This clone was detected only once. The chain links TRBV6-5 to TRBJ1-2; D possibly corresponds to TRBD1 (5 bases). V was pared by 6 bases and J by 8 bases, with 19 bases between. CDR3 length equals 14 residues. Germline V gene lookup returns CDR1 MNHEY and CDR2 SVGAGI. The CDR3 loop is CASSPLQGLGGYTF. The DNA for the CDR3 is TGTGCCAGCAGCCCACTTCAGGGTCTAGGCGGCTACACCTTC.

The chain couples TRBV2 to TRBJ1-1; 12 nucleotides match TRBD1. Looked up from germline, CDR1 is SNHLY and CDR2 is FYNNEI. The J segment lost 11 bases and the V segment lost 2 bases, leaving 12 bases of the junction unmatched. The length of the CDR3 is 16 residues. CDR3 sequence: CASSERLGTGGVLAFF. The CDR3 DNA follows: TGTGCCAGCAGTGAAAGATTGGGGACAGGGGGCGTTTTGGCTTTCTTT.

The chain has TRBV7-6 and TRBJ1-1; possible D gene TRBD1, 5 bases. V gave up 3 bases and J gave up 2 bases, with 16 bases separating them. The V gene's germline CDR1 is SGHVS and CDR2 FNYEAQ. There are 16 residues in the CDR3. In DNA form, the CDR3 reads TGTGCCAGCAGCTTCTCAGGGAACTCTCTTAACACTGAAGCTTTCTTT. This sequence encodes CASSFSGNSLNTEAFF.

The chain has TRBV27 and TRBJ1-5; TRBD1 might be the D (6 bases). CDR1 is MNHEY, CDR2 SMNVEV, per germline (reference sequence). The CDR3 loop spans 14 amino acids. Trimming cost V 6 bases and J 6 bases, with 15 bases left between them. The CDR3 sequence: CASSFGQPGQPQHF. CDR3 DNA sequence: TGTGCCAGCAGCTTCGGACAGCCCGGTCAGCCCCAGCATTTT.

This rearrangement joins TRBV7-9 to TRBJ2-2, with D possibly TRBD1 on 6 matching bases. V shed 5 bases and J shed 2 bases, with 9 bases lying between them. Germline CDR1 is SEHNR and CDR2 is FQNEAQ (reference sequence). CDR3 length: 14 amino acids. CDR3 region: CASSTGHNTGELFF. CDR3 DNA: TGTGCCAGCAGCACGGGACACAACACCGGGGAGCTGTTTTTT.

The CDR3 DNA reads as TGTGCCAGCAGGACAGGCTTCTACAATGAGCAGTTCTTC. It is translated as CASRTGFYNEQFF. The V and J genes are TRBV11-1 and TRBJ2-1, with D maybe TRBD1 (6 bases). The CDR3 covers 13 residues. From germline, CDR1 is SGHAT and CDR2 FQDESV (reference sequence). V lost 6 bases and J lost 3, with 9 bases in between.